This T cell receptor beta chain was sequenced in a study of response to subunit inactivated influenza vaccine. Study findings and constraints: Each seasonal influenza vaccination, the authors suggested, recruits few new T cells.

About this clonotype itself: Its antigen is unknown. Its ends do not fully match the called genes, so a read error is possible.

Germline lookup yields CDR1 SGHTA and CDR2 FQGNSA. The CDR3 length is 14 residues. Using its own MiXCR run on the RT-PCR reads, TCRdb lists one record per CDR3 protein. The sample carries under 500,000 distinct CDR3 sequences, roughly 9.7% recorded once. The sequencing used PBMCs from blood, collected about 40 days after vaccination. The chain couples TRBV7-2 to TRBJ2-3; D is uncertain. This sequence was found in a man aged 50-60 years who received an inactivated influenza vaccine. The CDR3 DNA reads TGTGCCAGCAGCTCGCACTACAACACAGATACGAAGTATTTT. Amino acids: CASSSHYNTDTKYF.